This TCR beta chain originates from a study of CD8+CD57+ T cells in acquired aplastic anemia. For the study at large: Sorting CD4+ and CD8+ cells gave DNA averaging 3.2 ug.

Patients sequenced had flow cytometry evidence of CD8+CD57+ cell expansion. Patients were treatment-naive when blood was sampled. Germline CDR1 DFQATT, CDR2 SNEGSKA (reference sequence). Trimming took 0 bases from V and 0 from J, leaving 6 bases between them. CDR3 length: 13 residues. The study profiled TCR beta VDJ and CDR3 using genomic DNA as template. One entry per CDR3 protein results from TCRdb running MiXCR on the reads. The data contain about 150,000 distinct CDR3 sequences, about 48% of them singletons. The J gene is TRBJ2-7, the V gene TRBV20-1; D is unresolved. The sequenced sample consisted of sorted CD4+, CD8+, or CD8+CD57+ T cells (not recorded which) from PBMCs. This sequence was found in a human donor with aplastic anemia. The CDR3 bases are TGCAGTGCTAGAGACGGTTTCTCCTACGAGCAGTACTTC. Protein product: CSARDGFSYEQYF.